A selection of T cell receptor beta chains follows, all from one sample in a study of T cell responses to AZD1222 COVID-19 vaccine. Produced via immunoSEQ multiplex PCR; TCRdb's table is partial and in-frame only. The data show 90,000 to 120,000 clones, over 80% seen once. The specimen comprised peripheral blood, sampled 28 days after the second AZD1222 dose. The receptor set was obtained from an adult who received the AZD1222 COVID-19 vaccine. Both conserved end residues are part of each CDR3. A D gene is named only where the DNA matches it firmly. Some rows have no size entry. The others give once, few or many, or a class for an expanded clone.

D	V	size	J	DNA	CDR3
TRBD2	TRBV19	.	TRBJ2-2	TGTGCCAGTAGTATTAGCGGGACCGGGGAGCTGTTTTTT	CASSISGTGELFF
TRBD1	TRBV13	.	TRBJ1-2	TGTGCCAGCAGCTGGGGGACAGGGGAGCTCTATGGCTACACCTTC	CASSWGTGELYGYTF
.	TRBV5-8	.	TRBJ2-2	TGTGCCAGCAGCCCGGACGGCACCGGGGAGCTGTTTTTT	CASSPDGTGELFF
.	TRBV12-3/TRBV12-4	.	TRBJ1-5	TGTGCCAGCAGTTTGAAGGGGGGTCAGCCCCAGCATTTT	CASSLKGGQPQHF
.	TRBV5-1	.	TRBJ2-5	TGCGCCAGCAGCTTTGGGGTGGGGGCGGAAGAGACCCAGTACTTC	CASSFGVGAEETQYF
TRBD1	TRBV10-2	.	TRBJ1-2	TGCGCCAGCAGTGAGTCGCTGACAGGGCTCTATGGCTACACCTTC	CASSESLTGLYGYTF
.	TRBV7-9	once	TRBJ1-2	TGTGCCAGCAGCTTAGACCGGGCTTCCTACTATGGCTACACCTTC	CASSLDRASYYGYTF
.	TRBV28	.	TRBJ2-7	TGTGCCAGCAGTTTATACGGCCGTCAAAGCTCCTACGAGCAGTACTTC	CASSLYGRQSSYEQYF
TRBD1	TRBV12-3/TRBV12-4	once	TRBJ2-1	TGTGCCAGCAGGACAGGGTATGAGCAGTTCTTC	CASRTGYEQFF
TRBD1	TRBV9	.	TRBJ1-4	TGTGCCAGCAGCCCCCACAGGGGGCAGGAAAAACTGTTTTTT	CASSPHRGQEKLFF
.	TRBV6-5	.	TRBJ1-2	TGTGCCAGCAGTTACTCGAGTCTCGGACAGTTCCATGGCTACACCTTC	CASSYSSLGQFHGYTF
.	TRBV5-5	.	TRBJ1-4	TGTGCCAGCAGCCTTGCAACTAATGAAAAACTGTTTTTT	CASSLATNEKLFF
.	TRBV18	once	TRBJ1-1	TGTGCCAGCTCACCTTCGGCTGTGAACACTGAAGCTTTCTTT	CASSPSAVNTEAFF
TRBD1	TRBV4-2	once	TRBJ2-7	TGTGCCAGCAGCCCCGTTCAGGGGGCAGTAGAGCAGTACTTC	CASSPVQGAVEQYF
.	TRBV29-1	.	TRBJ1-1	TGCAGCACCCCTGGAGGCACTGAAGCTTTCTTT	CSTPGGTEAFF
TRBD2	TRBV7-3	.	TRBJ2-3	TGTGCCAGCAGCTTAGCAGCGGGGGGAGACTATACGCAGTATTTT	CASSLAAGGDYTQYF
TRBD1	TRBV11-2	.	TRBJ2-2	TGTGCCAGCAGCTTAGGGAACAGGGGGCCCAAGGAGGGGGAGCTGTTTTTT	CASSLGNRGPKEGELFF
TRBD1	TRBV7-2	.	TRBJ1-4	TGTGCCAGCAGCCCCGGGACAGTTGAAAAACTGTTTTTT	CASSPGTVEKLFF
TRBD1	TRBV5-6	.	TRBJ1-6	TGTGCCAGCAGCATACCGGGACAGGGAAATTCACCCCTCCACTTT	CASSIPGQGNSPLHF
TRBD2	TRBV7-9	.	TRBJ2-7	TGTGCCAGCAGCTTAGTTCTAGTCGGGGGGGACTACGAGCAGTACTTC	CASSLVLVGGDYEQYF
.	TRBV6-2/TRBV6-3	.	TRBJ1-2	TGTGCCAGCAGTAGCCCCGGACAGTACTATGGCTACACCTTC	CASSSPGQYYGYTF
TRBD1	TRBV7-2	.	TRBJ1-4	TGTGCCAGCAGCTTAGGGGGACAGGGTCATGAAAAACTGTTTTTT	CASSLGGQGHEKLFF
.	TRBV3-1/TRBV3-2	.	TRBJ1-2	TGTGCCAGCAGCCCGTCCGGGTTCTCTGGCTACACCTTC	CASSPSGFSGYTF
TRBD2	TRBV28	.	TRBJ2-7	TGTGCCAGCCTAGACCGGACGGGGGGCTACGAGCAGTACTTC	CASLDRTGGYEQYF
.	TRBV5-1	once	TRBJ2-7	TGCGCCAGCAGCTTGGCAGGTACTACGACCTACGAGCAGTACTTC	CASSLAGTTTYEQYF
TRBD1	TRBV10-3	.	TRBJ1-2	TGTGCCATCAGCCCGGGACAGGGGAGAGGCTACACCTTC	CAISPGQGRGYTF
TRBD1	TRBV7-2	.	TRBJ2-6	TGTGCCAGCAGCCCAGAGGGACAGGGGTTCTTTGGGGCCAACGTCCTGACTTTC	CASSPEGQGFFGANVLTF
.	TRBV19	once	TRBJ1-5	TGTGCCAGTAGTGTCACTCAGAGTGCGAGCAATCAGCCCCAGCATTTT	CASSVTQSASNQPQHF
.	TRBV2	.	TRBJ2-7	TGTGCCAGCACGGACTGGGGGGAGCAGTACTTC	CASTDWGEQYF
.	TRBV5-8	.	TRBJ1-1	TGTGCCAGCAGCTTGGATCAAGTTACCGTTGAAGCTTTCTTT	CASSLDQVTVEAFF
TRBD1	TRBV9	.	TRBJ2-1	TGTGCCAGCAGCGCACAGGGGGGTGAGCAGTTCTTC	CASSAQGGEQFF
.	TRBV19	.	TRBJ1-1	TGTGCCAGTAGTGCAGGGATGAACACTGAAGCTTTCTTT	CASSAGMNTEAFF
TRBD2	TRBV7-8	.	TRBJ2-7	TGTGCCAGCAGCCCTGGCCCGGGAGGCGAAGGCGAGCAGTACTTC	CASSPGPGGEGEQYF
.	TRBV18	once	TRBJ1-4	TGTGCCAGCTCACCGTTACCACGGCTAGCGGGTGAAAAACTGTTTTTT	CASSPLPRLAGEKLFF
.	TRBV18	.	TRBJ2-1	TGTGCCAGCTCACCAGCAGGGAGTAATGAGCAGTTCTTC	CASSPAGSNEQFF
.	TRBV2	.	TRBJ1-1	TGTGCCAGCGCGGGGCAGGCCCCACCAGCTTTCTTT	CASAGQAPPAFF
TRBD2	TRBV9	.	TRBJ2-1	TGTGCCAGCAGCGTAGAATTACGCGGGGGGGCTGAGCAGTTCTTC	CASSVELRGGAEQFF
.	TRBV4-1	.	TRBJ1-1	TGCGCCAGCAGTCCACAGCTGAACACTGAAGCTTTCTTT	CASSPQLNTEAFF
.	TRBV11-1	.	TRBJ2-7	TGTGCCAGCAGCGCGGACAGCTCCTACGAGCAGTACTTC	CASSADSSYEQYF
.	TRBV5-4	.	TRBJ1-6	TGTGCCAGCAGCTTGGACGGCGCCTCATATAATTCACCCCTCCACTTT	CASSLDGASYNSPLHF
.	TRBV7-2	.	TRBJ1-3	TGTGCCAGCAGCTTAGAAGTGGCAGGGGGAAACACCATATATTTT	CASSLEVAGGNTIYF
.	TRBV9	.	TRBJ1-1	TGTGCCAGCACGAGAGGAGGTCTTATGGTCACTGAAGCTTTCTTT	CASTRGGLMVTEAFF
TRBD1	TRBV9	once	TRBJ2-1	TGTGCCAGCAGCGGGGGGACAGGGTACCACAATGAGCAGTTCTTC	CASSGGTGYHNEQFF
TRBD1	TRBV15	.	TRBJ1-6	TGTGCCACCAGCAGGGGAGGGACAGGGAGGTCACCCCTCCACTTT	CATSRGGTGRSPLHF
.	TRBV4-3	.	TRBJ1-2	TGCGCCAGCAGCCAAGATTGGGGTCAATATGGCTACACCTTC	CASSQDWGQYGYTF
.	TRBV5-4	.	TRBJ2-7	TGTGCCAGCAGCACTTTTGGGGTGGACTACGAGCAGTACTTC	CASSTFGVDYEQYF